This T cell receptor beta chain was obtained from a study of tissue T cells after allogeneic stem cell transplantation. Study-wide points: Anatomically similar tissues had similar TCR repertoires within each patient. Across patients, clones rarely overlapped, yet motif clusters were shared tissue-specifically.

Of note for this clone: The antigen is unknown. The gene names given are mouse names.

The method was immunoSEQ multiplex PCR; TCRdb's version includes in-frame clones alone and lacks a portion of them. Here the sample spans about 48,000 clones, over 65% being singletons. The clonotype was recovered from a pool of C57BL/6 mice in good health. Sample: sorted cells pooled from one or two spleens.

The CDR3 sequence: CASSIRQGKNTLYF. Incomplete CDR3 DNA: TGTGCCAGCAGTATAAGACAGGGAAAAAACACCTTGTAC. The chain uses TRBV19 and TRBJ2-4; 7 bases line up with TRBD1. Read coverage stops 1 residue before the CDR3 terminus; the germline J gene supplies the remainder. After removal of 1 base from V and 4 bases from J, the junction contained 3 bases not matched to a gene. There are 14 residues in the CDR3. The germline V gene encodes CDR1 FNHDT and CDR2 SITEND (reference sequence).